This record covers a single T cell receptor beta chain. Its antigen is still unknown. Whole-blood RNA isolation (total RNA) proceeded without T cell sorting. Following a re-call of the 5' RACE reads, TCRdb has one entry per CDR3 protein and lacks DNA. Across about 160,000 distinct CDR3 sequences, the top ten clones capture roughly 2.3% of the sample. This record belongs to a study of monozygotic twins with inflammatory bowel disease. The study's findings and limits: TCRbeta diversity (inverse Simpson) was lower in IBD patients than in healthy co-twins. Neither one strong signal nor one clonotype associated with IBD was supported.

This CDR3 spans 15 amino acids. Germline V gene lookup returns CDR1 SGHTA and CDR2 FQGNSA. Sequenced material: blood. This receptor was identified in a human donor with ulcerative colitis or Crohn's disease, or a healthy co-twin of an affected twin (not recorded which). J is TRBJ2-5 and V is TRBV7-2. The CDR3 loop reads CASSFLSLEQETQYF. The variable domain in full, completed from reference TRBV7-2 and TRBJ2-5, reads GAGVSQSPSNKVTEKGKDVELRCDPISGHTALYWYRQSLGQGLEFLIYFQGNSAPDKSGLPSDRFSAERTGGSVSTLTIQRTQQEDSAVYLCASSFLSLEQETQYFGPGTRLLVL.